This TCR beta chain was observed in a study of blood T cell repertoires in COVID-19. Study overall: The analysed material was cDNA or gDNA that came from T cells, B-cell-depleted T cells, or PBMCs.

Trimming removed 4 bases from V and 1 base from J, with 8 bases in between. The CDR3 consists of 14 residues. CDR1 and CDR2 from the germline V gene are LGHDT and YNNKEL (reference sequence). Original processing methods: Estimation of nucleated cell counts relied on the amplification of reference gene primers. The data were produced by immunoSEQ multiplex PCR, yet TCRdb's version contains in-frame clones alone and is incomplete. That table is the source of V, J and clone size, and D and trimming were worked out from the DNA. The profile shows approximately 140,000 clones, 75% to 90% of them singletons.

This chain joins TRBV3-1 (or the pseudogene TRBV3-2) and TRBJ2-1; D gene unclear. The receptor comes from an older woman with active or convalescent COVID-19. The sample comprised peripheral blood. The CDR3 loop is CASSPQVSYNEQFF. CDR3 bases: TGTGCCAGCAGCCCCCAGGTTTCCTACAATGAGCAGTTCTTC.